A single sample is the source of the 20 T cell receptor beta chains below, sequenced in a study of cytomegalovirus exposure and HLA in healthy donors (dated by TCRdb to 2016 to 2017). Library prep was done by the immunoSEQ multiplex PCR assay. As stored in TCRdb, this immuneACCESS dataset retains in-frame rearrangements with V and J assigned. A fraction of the clones does not appear; measured against another copy, unresolved V genes explain less than half of the discrepancy, and the remainder lacks a known reason. This sample comprises tens of thousands of clones, roughly nine tenths of them detected only once. The ten top clones hold roughly 1.4% of the sample. The sample taken for sequencing was PBMCs. The receptors derive from a man in his late teens or twenties in good health and CMV-seronegative.

V gene TRBV25-1 combines with J gene TRBJ2-1, with 7 nucleotides matching TRBD2. Germline V gene sequence: CDR1 MGHDK, CDR2 SYGVNS. The junction had 4 bases not matched to a gene; V was cut back by 4 bases and J by 7 bases. The CDR3 has 13 amino acids. In DNA form, the CDR3 reads TGTGCCAGCAGTGCTAGCGGAGGGAATGAGCAGTTCTTC. It specifies CASSASGGNEQFF.

The chain joins TRBV7-9 to TRBJ1-4; weak D call: TRBD1 (5 bases). This CDR3 contains 13 residues. Trimming shortened V by 5 bases and J by 8 bases, and 12 bases separated the two germline ends. Germline assignment: CDR1 SEHNR and CDR2 FQNEAQ (reference sequence). The CDR3 sequence is CASSSRTSEKLFF. In nucleotides, the CDR3 is TGTGCCAGCAGCAGCAGGACAAGCGAAAAACTGTTTTTT.

This clone has just a few counts. The CDR3 loop is CAWQLAGGPQETQYF. CDR3 coding DNA: TGTGCCTGGCAGCTAGCGGGAGGGCCACAAGAGACCCAGTACTTC. V gene TRBV30 combines with J gene TRBJ2-5; 12 bases are shared with TRBD2. This CDR3 spans 15 amino acids. With V trimmed by 5 bases and J by 2 bases, 6 bases remained unmatched. Germline V gene lookup returns CDR1 GTSNPN and CDR2 SVGIG (reference sequence).

The chain uses TRBV5-6 and TRBJ1-3, with TRBD1 matching 7 bases. Germline V CDR1 and CDR2: SGHDT, YYEEEE. V was pared by 2 bases and J by 4 bases, with 6 bases of the junction left unmatched. The CDR3 runs 15 residues. The DNA of the CDR3 is TGTGCCAGCAGCTTAGCAACAGGGGTAGGAAACACCATATATTTT. Its translation is CASSLATGVGNTIYF.

The CDR3: CASSGRRGSYEQYF. In nucleotides, the CDR3 is TGTGCCAGCAGTGGCCGGCGGGGATCCTACGAGCAGTACTTC. The gene calls are TRBV6-1 and TRBJ2-7; tentatively, D is TRBD2 (6 bases). The germline V gene encodes CDR1 MNHNS and CDR2 SASEGT. The V gene lost 4 bases and the J gene lost 1 base, with 11 bases spanning the gap. The CDR3 consists of 14 residues.

The chain combines TRBV29-1 with TRBJ2-1, with 11 bases matching TRBD2. This CDR3 region has 14 residues. Trimming cost V 6 bases and J 5 bases; bases outside gene matches: 6. Germline CDR1 SQVTM, CDR2 ANQGSEA. CDR3 DNA: TGCAGCGTCGAATATAGCGGGAGGGACAATGAGCAGTTCTTC. This codes for CSVEYSGRDNEQFF.

Only a few counts were recorded for this clone. The chain carries TRBV29-1 and TRBJ2-1; the D is unclear. V shed 1 base and J shed 1 base, with 11 bases lying between them. CDR1 SQVTM and CDR2 ANQGSEA come from the germline V gene. The CDR3 consists of 15 residues. The CDR3 DNA reads as TGCAGCGTTGAAGGGCAGCGCCAATCCTACAATGAGCAGTTCTTC. Translation: CSVEGQRQSYNEQFF.

The chain joins TRBV29-1 to TRBJ2-3, with 12 bases identical to TRBD1. The V gene's germline CDR1 is SQVTM and CDR2 ANQGSEA. The CDR3 length is 14 residues. V shed 6 bases, J shed 4 bases, and the junction held 5 bases outside the gene matches. CDR3 sequence reads: CSVTGTGGSDTQYF. CDR3 nucleotides: TGCAGCGTCACCGGGACAGGGGGCTCAGATACGCAGTATTTT.

The chain uses TRBV12-2 and TRBJ2-4; the table's D call TRBD2 went unverified against the DNA. TRBV12-2 is a documented pseudogene. The CDR3 covers 17 residues. CDR3 sequence (DNA): TGTGCAAGTCGCTTAGCGGCCCTCGGGAGCGCCAAAAACATTCAGTACTTC. Protein product: CASRLAALGSAKNIQYF.

The chain recombines TRBV9 with TRBJ2-1, with TRBD2 matching over 11 bases. The CDR3 extends over 16 amino acids. V was pared by 2 bases and J by 4 bases, with 5 bases of the junction left unmatched. Germline V gives CDR1 SGDLS, CDR2 YYNGEE. The CDR3 nucleotides are TGTGCCAGCAGCGTGGGGGGACTAGCGGTATACAATGAGCAGTTCTTC. Residues: CASSVGGLAVYNEQFF.

This chain connects TRBV5-1 to TRBJ1-1; 7 bases match TRBD1. Germline V gives CDR1 SGHRS, CDR2 YFSETQ. CDR3 length equals 16 residues. V was clipped by 3 bases and J by 1 base; unmatched bases: 9. Here the CDR3 DNA reads TGCGCCAGCAGCTGGGGATTAGGGACAGAGAACACTGAAGCTTTCTTT. The encoded protein is CASSWGLGTENTEAFF.

This clone was detected once. J is TRBJ1-1 and V is TRBV30, with TRBD1 as a possible D gene (6 bases). The CDR3 runs 14 residues. In germline, CDR1 is GTSNPN, CDR2 SVGIG (reference sequence). Trimming shortened V by 8 bases and J by 7 bases, and 23 bases separated the two germline ends. Here the CDR3 DNA reads TGTGCCGGGGGGGGGATGGGAAGGGGGATTGAAGCTTTCTTT. Its protein product is CAGGGMGRGIEAFF.

About this clone itself: The junction does not match germline at one end; this may be a read error. The chain joins TRBV5-6 to TRBJ2-7; no firm D call. CDR1 and CDR2 from the germline V gene are SGHDT and YYEEEE. The CDR3 loop spans 13 amino acids. The CDR3 region has the DNA TGTGCCGCGTCCGTTATTAGCTCCAACGAGCAGTACTTC. Translating it yields CAASVISSNEQYF.

This chain uses TRBV6-1 with TRBJ2-1, with 12 bases lining up with TRBD2. The CDR3 is 14 residues long. In germline, CDR1 is MNHNS, CDR2 SASEGT. V was clipped by 6 bases and J by 6 bases; unmatched bases: 3. This CDR3 is CASRAGLAGNEQFF. The CDR3 DNA is TGTGCCAGCAGAGCGGGACTAGCGGGCAATGAGCAGTTCTTC.

The chain couples TRBV4-3 to TRBJ2-7; 8 nucleotides agree with TRBD1. V lost 5 bases and J lost 0; bases outside the gene matches: 3. The CDR3 is 14 amino acids. Germline loops: CDR1 LGHNA, CDR2 YSLEER. The CDR3 DNA sequence: TGCGCCAGCAGCGGTGACAGGGGCTCCTACGAGCAGTACTTC. It specifies CASSGDRGSYEQYF.

V and J are TRBV11-3 and TRBJ2-2; tentatively, D is TRBD1 (6 bases). The germline V gene encodes CDR1 SGHNT and CDR2 YENEEA. This CDR3 is built from 15 residues. V lost 1 base to trimming and J lost 3 bases, with 9 bases between them. The CDR3 reads CASSLGQGYTGELFF. The CDR3 region has the DNA TGTGCCAGCAGCTTAGGCCAGGGGTACACCGGGGAGCTGTTTTTT.

The chain carries TRBV6-6 and TRBJ2-1, with 7 bases aligning to TRBD2. Germline trimming cut 6 bases from V and 4 bases from J; bases unmatched to any gene: 6. CDR1 is MNHNY, CDR2 SVGAGI, per germline (reference sequence). The CDR3 spans 14 residues. The CDR3 reads CASSPPSGYNEQFF. The DNA for the CDR3 is TGTGCCAGCAGCCCCCCTAGCGGATACAATGAGCAGTTCTTC.

This chain connects TRBV5-4 to TRBJ1-1, with D maybe TRBD1 (5 bases). CDR1 SGHNT and CDR2 YYREEE come from the germline V gene (reference sequence). Trimming cost V 4 bases and J 1 base, with 20 bases left between them. The CDR3 extends over 17 amino acids. The CDR3 DNA is TGTGCCAGCAGCCCTCGGAGGGTTGGGGCCCAGAACACTGAAGCTTTCTTT. Its protein is CASSPRRVGAQNTEAFF.

The chain carries TRBV29-1 and TRBJ1-5, with 7 bases fitting TRBD1. The CDR3 spans 13 residues. Looked up from germline, CDR1 is SQVTM and CDR2 is ANQGSEA. The V gene end was trimmed by 7 bases and the J gene end by 2 bases; junction bases not matched to a gene: 5. The CDR3 region has the DNA TGCAGCGCCACGACAGGGCGCAATCAGCCCCAGCATTTT. Protein: CSATTGRNQPQHF.

This clone was seen a single time. This sequence joins TRBV9 and TRBJ1-1; D remains unclear. The CDR3 is 15 amino acids. Trimming took 4 bases from V and 0 from J, leaving 13 bases between them. Germline loops: CDR1 SGDLS, CDR2 YYNGEE. CDR3 in DNA: TGTGCCAGCAGCCCTAGAGGGCGGATGAACACTGAAGCTTTCTTT. It specifies CASSPRGRMNTEAFF.